One T cell receptor (beta chain) is described in this entry. Antigen unknown. The memory fraction was CD4+CD45RO+CD25- cells. This CDR3 has 15 amino acids. With 0 bases removed from V and 2 bases from J, the gap between germline ends came to 10 bases. Germline CDR1 is MGHRA and CDR2 is YSYEKL. Study-wide results and limits: Tumor Tregs overlapped most with tumor, then blood, naive CD4+ cells.

Full-length variable regions came from constant-region reverse primers plus semi-nested Nested Universal Primer A PCR. Using its own MiXCR run on the 5' RACE reads, TCRdb lists one record per CDR3 protein. Of 35,000 to 50,000 distinct CDR3 sequences in the sample, about 30% were seen once. The sequencing sample was made of tumor-infiltrating memory CD4+ T cells sorted from the breast tumor. Described subset: memory CD4+ T cells, CD4+CD45RO+CD25-. This rearrangement joins TRBV4-1 to TRBJ1-2; D might be TRBD1 (5 bases). The receptor was isolated from a female donor with breast cancer. DNA of the CDR3: TGCGCCAGCAGCCAAGATACAGGATTAAACTATGGCTACACCTTC. Its translation is CASSQDTGLNYGYTF.